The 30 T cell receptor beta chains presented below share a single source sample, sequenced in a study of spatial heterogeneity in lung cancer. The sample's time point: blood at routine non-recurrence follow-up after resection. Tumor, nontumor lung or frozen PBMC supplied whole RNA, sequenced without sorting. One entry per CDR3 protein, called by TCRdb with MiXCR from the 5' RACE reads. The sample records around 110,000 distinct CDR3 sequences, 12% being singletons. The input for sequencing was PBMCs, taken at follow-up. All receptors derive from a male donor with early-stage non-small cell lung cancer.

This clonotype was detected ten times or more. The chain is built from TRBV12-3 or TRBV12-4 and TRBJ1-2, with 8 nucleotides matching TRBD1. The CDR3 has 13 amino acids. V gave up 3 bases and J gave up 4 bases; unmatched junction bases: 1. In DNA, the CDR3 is TGTGCCAGCAGTTTGGGGACAGGCTATGGCTACACCTTC. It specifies CASSLGTGYGYTF.

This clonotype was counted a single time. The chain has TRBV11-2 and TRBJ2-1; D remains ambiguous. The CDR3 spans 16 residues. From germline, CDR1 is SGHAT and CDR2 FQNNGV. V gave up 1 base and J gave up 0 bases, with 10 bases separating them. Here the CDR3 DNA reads TGTGCCAGCAGCTTAGGGGCCTCCCGCTCCTACAATGAGCAGTTCTTC. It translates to CASSLGASRSYNEQFF.

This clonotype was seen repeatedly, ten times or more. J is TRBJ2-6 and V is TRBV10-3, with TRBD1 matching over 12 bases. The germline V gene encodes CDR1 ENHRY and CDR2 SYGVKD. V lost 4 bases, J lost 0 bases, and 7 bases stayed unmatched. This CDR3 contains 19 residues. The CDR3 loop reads CAISGVPGQGASGANVLTF. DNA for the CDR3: TGTGCCATCAGTGGGGTCCCGGGACAGGGGGCCTCTGGGGCCAACGTCCTGACTTTC.

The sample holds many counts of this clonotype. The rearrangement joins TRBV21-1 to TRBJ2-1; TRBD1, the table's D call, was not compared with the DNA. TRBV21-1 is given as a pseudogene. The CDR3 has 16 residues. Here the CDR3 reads CASSKRPRPSYNEQFF. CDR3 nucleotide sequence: TGTGCCAGCAGCAAAAGGCCGCGCCCCTCCTACAATGAGCAGTTCTTC.

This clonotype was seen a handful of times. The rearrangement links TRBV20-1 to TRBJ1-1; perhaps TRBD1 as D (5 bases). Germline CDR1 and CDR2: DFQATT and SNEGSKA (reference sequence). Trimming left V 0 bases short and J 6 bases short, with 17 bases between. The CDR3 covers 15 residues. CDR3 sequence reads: CSARDLGGAGAEAFF. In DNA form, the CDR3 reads TGCAGTGCTAGAGATCTGGGCGGGGCGGGCGCTGAAGCTTTCTTT.

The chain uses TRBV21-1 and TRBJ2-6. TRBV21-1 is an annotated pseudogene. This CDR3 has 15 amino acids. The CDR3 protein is CASPARGSGANVLTF. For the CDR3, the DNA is TGTGCCAGCCCTGCCCGAGGCTCTGGGGCCAACGTCCTGACTTTC.

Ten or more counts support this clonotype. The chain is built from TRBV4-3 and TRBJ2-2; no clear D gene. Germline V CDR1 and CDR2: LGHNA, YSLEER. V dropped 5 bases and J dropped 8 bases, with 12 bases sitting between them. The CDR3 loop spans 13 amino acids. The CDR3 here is CASSNFYLGELFF. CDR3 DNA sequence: TGCGCCAGCAGCAACTTTTACTTAGGGGAGCTGTTTTTT.

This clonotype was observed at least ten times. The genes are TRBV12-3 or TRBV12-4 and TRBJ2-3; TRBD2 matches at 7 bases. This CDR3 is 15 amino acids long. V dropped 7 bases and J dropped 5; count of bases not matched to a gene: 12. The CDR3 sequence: CASTLGGGVLDTQYF. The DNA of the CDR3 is TGTGCCAGCACCCTAGGTGGGGGGGTGCTAGATACGCAGTATTTT.

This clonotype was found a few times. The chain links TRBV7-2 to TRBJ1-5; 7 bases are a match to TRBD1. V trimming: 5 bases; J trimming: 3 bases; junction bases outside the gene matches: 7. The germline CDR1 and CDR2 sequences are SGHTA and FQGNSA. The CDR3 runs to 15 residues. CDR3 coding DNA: TGTGCCAGCAGCCCTCAGACAGGGCTCAATCAGCCCCAGCATTTT. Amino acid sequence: CASSPQTGLNQPQHF.

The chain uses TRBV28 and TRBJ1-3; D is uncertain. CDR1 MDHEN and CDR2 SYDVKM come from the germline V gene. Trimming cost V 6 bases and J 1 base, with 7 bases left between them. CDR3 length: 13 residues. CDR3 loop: CASSLRSGNTIYF. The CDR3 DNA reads TGTGCCAGCAGCCTGCGGTCTGGAAACACCATATATTTT. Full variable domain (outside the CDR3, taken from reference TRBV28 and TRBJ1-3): DVKVTQSSRYLVKRTGEKVFLECVQDMDHENMFWYRQDPGLGLRLIYFSYDVKMKEKGDIPEGYSVSREKKERFSLILESASTNQTSMYLCASSLRSGNTIYFGEGSWLTVV.

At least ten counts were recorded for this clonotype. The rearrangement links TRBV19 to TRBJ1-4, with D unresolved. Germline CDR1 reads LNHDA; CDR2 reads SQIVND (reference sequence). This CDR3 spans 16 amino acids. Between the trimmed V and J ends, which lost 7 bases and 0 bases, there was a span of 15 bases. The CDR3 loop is CASKIGGLATNEKLFF. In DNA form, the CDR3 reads TGTGCCAGTAAAATCGGAGGGCTCGCAACTAATGAAAAACTGTTTTTT.

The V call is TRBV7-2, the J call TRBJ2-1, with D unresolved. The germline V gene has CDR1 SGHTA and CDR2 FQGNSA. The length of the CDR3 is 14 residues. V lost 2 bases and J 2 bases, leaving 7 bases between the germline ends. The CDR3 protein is CASSLTPAYNEQFF. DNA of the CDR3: TGTGCCAGCAGCTTAACCCCTGCCTACAATGAGCAGTTCTTC.

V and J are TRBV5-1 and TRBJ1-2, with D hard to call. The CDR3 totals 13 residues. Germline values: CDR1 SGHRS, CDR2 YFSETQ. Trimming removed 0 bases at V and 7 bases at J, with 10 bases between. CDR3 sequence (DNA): TGCGCCAGCAGCTTGGGGCAGGTTCCTGGCTACACCTTC. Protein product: CASSLGQVPGYTF.

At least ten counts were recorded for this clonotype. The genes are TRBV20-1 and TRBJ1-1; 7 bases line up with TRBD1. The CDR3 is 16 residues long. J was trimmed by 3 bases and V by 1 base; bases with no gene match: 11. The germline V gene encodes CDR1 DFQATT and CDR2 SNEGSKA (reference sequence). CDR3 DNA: TGCAGTGCTAGAGCGGGACAGCGAAGGGGGTACACTGAAGCTTTCTTT. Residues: CSARAGQRRGYTEAFF.

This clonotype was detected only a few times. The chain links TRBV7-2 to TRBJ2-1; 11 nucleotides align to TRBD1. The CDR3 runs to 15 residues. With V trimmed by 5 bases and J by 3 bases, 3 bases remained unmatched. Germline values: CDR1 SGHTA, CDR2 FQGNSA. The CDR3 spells CASSGDRGFYNEQFF. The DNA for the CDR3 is TGTGCCAGCAGCGGGGACAGGGGGTTCTACAATGAGCAGTTCTTC.

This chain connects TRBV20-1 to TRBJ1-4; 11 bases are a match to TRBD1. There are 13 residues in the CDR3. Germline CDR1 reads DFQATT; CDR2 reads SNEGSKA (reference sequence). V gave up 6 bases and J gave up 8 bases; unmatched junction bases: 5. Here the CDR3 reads CSARDRGNEKLFF. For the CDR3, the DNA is TGCAGTGCCCGGGACAGGGGGAACGAAAAACTGTTTTTT.

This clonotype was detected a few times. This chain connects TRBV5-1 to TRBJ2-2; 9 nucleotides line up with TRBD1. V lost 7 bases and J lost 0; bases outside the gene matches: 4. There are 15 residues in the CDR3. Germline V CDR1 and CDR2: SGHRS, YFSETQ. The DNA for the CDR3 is TGCGCCAGCGCTGACAGGGGGTCGAACACCGGGGAGCTGTTTTTT. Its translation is CASADRGSNTGELFF.

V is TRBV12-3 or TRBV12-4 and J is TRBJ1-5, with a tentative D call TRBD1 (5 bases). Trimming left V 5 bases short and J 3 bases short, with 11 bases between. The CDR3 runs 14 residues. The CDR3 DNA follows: TGTGCCAGCAGTGCATCAGGGACCAATCAGCCCCAGCATTTT. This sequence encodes CASSASGTNQPQHF.

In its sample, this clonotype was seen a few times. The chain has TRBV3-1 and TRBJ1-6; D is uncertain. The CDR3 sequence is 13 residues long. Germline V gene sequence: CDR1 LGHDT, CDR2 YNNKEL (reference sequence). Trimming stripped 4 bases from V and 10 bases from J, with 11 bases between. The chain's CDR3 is CASSRWGGSPLHF. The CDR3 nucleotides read TGTGCCAGCAGCCGTTGGGGAGGCTCACCCCTCCACTTT. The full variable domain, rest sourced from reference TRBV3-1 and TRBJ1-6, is DTAVSQTPKYLVTQMGNDKSIKCEQNLGHDTMYWYKQDSKKFLKIMFSYNNKELIINETVPNRFSPKSPDKAHLNLHINSLELGDSAVYFCASSRWGGSPLHFGNGTRLTVT.

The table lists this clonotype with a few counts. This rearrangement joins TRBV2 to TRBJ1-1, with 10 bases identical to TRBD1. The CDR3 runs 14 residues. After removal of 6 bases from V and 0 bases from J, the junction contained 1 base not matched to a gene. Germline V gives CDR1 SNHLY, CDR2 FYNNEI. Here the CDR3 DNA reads TGTGCCAGCAGGACAGGGGGCGTGAACACTGAAGCTTTCTTT. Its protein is CASRTGGVNTEAFF.

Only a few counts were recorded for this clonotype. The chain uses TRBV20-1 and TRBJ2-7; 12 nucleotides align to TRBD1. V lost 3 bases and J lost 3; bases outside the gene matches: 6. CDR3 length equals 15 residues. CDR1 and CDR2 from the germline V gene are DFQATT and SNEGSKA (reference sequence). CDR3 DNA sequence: TGCAGTGCTAGCCCCGGGACAGGGGGCCTCTACGAGCAGTACTTC. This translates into CSASPGTGGLYEQYF.

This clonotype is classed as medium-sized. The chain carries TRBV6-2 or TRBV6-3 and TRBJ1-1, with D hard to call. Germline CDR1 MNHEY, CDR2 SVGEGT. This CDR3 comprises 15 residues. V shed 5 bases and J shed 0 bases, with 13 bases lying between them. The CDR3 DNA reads TGTGCCAGCAGTACCCTAACAACGATGAACACTGAAGCTTTCTTT. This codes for CASSTLTTMNTEAFF.

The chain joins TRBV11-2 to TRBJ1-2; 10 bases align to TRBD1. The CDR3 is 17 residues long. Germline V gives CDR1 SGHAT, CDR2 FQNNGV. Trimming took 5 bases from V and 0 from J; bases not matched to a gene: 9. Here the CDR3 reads CASSPGTGVRSNYGYTF. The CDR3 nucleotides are TGTGCCAGCAGCCCAGGGACAGGGGTCCGTTCTAACTATGGCTACACCTTC.

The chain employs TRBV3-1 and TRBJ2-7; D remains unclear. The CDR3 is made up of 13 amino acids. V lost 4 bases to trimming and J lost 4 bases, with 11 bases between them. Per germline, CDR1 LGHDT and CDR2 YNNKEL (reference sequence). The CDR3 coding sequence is TGTGCCAGCAGCCCCCTTTCAACGTACGAGCAGTACTTC. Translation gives CASSPLSTYEQYF.

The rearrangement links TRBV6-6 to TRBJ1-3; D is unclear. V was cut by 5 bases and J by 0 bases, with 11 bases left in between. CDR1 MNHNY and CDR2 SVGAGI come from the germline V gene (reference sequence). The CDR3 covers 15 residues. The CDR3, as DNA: TGTGCCAGCAGTCCTCGCCGGGACTCTGGAAACACCATATATTTT. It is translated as CASSPRRDSGNTIYF.

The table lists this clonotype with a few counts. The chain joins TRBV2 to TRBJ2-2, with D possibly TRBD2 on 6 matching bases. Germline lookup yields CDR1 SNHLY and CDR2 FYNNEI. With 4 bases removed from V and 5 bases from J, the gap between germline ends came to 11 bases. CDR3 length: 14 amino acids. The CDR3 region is CASSVGGTTGELFF. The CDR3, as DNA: TGTGCCAGCAGTGTTGGCGGGACTACCGGGGAGCTGTTTTTT. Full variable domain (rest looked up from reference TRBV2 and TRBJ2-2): EPEVTQTPSHQVTQMGQEVILRCVPISNHLYFYWYRQILGQKVEFLVSFYNNEISEKSEIFDDQFSVERPDGSNFTLKIRSTKLEDSAMYFCASSVGGTTGELFFGEGSRLTVL.

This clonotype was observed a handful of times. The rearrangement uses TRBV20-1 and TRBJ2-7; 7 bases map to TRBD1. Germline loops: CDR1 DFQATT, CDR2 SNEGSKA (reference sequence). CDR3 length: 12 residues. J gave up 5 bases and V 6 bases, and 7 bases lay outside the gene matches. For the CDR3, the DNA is TGCAGTGCCTACAGAGGGGGCGACGAGCAGTACTTC. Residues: CSAYRGGDEQYF.

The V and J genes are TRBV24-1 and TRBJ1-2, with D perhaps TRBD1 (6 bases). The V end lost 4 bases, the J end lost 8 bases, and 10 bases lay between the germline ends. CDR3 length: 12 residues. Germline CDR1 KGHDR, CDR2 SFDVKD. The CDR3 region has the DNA TGTGCCACCAGTGAATACAGGGACGGCTACACCTTC. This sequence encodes CATSEYRDGYTF.

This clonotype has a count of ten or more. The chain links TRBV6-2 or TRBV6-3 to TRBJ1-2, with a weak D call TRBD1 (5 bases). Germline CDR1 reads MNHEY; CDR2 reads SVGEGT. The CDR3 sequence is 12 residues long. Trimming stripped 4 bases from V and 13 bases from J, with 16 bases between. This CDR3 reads CASSSTLRDPTF. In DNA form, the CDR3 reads TGTGCCAGCAGTTCCACCCTACGGGACCCCACCTTC.

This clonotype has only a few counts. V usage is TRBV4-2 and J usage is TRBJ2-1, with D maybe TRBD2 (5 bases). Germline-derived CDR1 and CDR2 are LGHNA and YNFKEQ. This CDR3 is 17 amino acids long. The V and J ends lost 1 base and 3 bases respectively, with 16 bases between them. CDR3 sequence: CASSQVASEAGYNEQFF. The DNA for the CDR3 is TGTGCCAGCAGCCAAGTCGCTTCGGAGGCCGGCTACAATGAGCAGTTCTTC.